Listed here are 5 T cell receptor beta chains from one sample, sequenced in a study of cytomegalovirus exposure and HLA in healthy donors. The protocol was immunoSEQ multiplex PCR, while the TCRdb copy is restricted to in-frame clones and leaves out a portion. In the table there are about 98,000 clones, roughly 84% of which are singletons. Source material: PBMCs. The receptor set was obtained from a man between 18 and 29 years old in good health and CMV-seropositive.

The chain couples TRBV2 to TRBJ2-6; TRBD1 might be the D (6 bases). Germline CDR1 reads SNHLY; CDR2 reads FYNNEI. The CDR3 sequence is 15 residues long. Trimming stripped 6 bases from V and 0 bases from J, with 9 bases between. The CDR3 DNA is TGTGCCAGCAGCGAGACAGGCTCTGGGGCCAACGTCCTGACTTTC. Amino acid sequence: CASSETGSGANVLTF.

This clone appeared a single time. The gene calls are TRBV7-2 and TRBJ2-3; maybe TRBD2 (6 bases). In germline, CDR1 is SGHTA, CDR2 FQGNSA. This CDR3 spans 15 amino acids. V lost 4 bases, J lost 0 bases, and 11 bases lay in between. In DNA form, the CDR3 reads TGTGCCAGCAGCTGGCCCAGCGGGAGCACAGATACGCAGTATTTT. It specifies CASSWPSGSTDTQYF. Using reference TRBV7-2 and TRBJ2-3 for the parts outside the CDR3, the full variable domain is GAGVSQSPSNKVTEKGKDVELRCDPISGHTALYWYRQSLGQGLEFLIYFQGNSAPDKSGLPSDRFSAERTGGSVSTLTIQRTQQEDSAVYLCASSWPSGSTDTQYFGPGTRLTVL.

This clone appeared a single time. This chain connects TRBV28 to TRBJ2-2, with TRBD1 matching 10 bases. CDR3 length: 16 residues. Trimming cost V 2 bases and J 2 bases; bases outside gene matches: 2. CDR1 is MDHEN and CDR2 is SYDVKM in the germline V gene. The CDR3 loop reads CASSLGTGENTGELFF. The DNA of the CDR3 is TGTGCCAGCAGTTTAGGGACAGGGGAAAACACCGGGGAGCTGTTTTTT. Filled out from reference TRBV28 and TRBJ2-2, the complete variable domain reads DVKVTQSSRYLVKRTGEKVFLECVQDMDHENMFWYRQDPGLGLRLIYFSYDVKMKEKGDIPEGYSVSREKKERFSLILESASTNQTSMYLCASSLGTGENTGELFFGEGSRLTVL.

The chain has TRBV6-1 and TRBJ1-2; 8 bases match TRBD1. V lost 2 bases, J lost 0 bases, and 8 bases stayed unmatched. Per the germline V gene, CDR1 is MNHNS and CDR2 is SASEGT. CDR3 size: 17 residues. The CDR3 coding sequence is TGTGCCAGCAGTGAACAGGGGGCCTTAGCAGCTAACTATGGCTACACCTTC. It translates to CASSEQGALAANYGYTF.

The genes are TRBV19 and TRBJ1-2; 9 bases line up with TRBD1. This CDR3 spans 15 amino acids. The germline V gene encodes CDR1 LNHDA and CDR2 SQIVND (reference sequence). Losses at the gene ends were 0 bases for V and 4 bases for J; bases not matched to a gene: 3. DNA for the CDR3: TGTGCCAGTAGTATAGAGGGACAGGGAGGCTATGGCTACACCTTC. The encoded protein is CASSIEGQGGYGYTF.